Listed below are T cell receptor beta chains from one sample, sequenced in a study of blood T cell repertoires in COVID-19. Libraries were prepared by immunoSEQ multiplex PCR; TCRdb keeps only in-frame clonotypes and omits some of them. Of fewer than 600,000 clones in the sample, nearly 90% are singletons; the top ten hold around 0.9%. Input material: peripheral blood. The origin of the receptors is a man younger than 35 with COVID-19, enrolled during active disease. CDR3s include the opening cysteine and the closing phenylalanine or tryptophan. D genes are given only for firm matches. Size is omitted from some rows. Given values are once, few, many or a class for expanded clones.

TRBV25-1	TRBD1	NA	CASSDRGNSPLHF
TRBV3-1/TRBV3-2	NA	NA	CASSQDLTPGNTIYF
TRBV11-3	NA	NA	CASSLGVRLTDTQYF
TRBV6-1	NA	once	CASSEARGAQPLHF
TRBV9	TRBD2	NA	CASSPLAGGGGELFF
TRBV10-3	NA	NA	CAISEVRGQSPLHF
TRBV19	TRBD1	NA	CASRRQGQVNTEAFF
TRBV14	NA	NA	CASSHQPGGYSPLHF
TRBV5-1	NA	NA	CASSLTGRILNDEQFF
TRBV28	NA	NA	CASSRFLGAGANVLTF
TRBV7-9	TRBD2	NA	CASRGGDIQYF
TRBV29-1	TRBD1	NA	CIGTVNTEAFF
TRBV5-6	TRBD1	NA	CASTLRQGSINSPLHF
TRBV6-5	NA	once	CASFGQTSYNEQFF
TRBV2	NA	NA	CASSAENNEQFF
TRBV6-1	NA	NA	CASSEAVPGGLGANEKLFF
TRBV21-1	NA	NA	CASSKAIRQGVYSNQPQHF
TRBV7-9	NA	NA	CASSDQVVRAYYGYTF
TRBV9	NA	NA	CASSLLPGGGANVLTF
TRBV11-3	TRBD2	NA	CASSPRTSGVSTLLETQYF
TRBV11-2	TRBD1	NA	CASTYPMTGTYEQYF
TRBV6-5	TRBD1	NA	CASSPGTGREKLFF
TRBV27	TRBD1	NA	CASSSPGGNEKLFF
TRBV6-5	NA	NA	CASRRQSPYEQYF
TRBV2	NA	NA	CASSDSRGLSHQPQHF